This T cell receptor beta chain stems from a study of brain metastases from non-small cell lung cancer. Study-wide results and caveats: TCR repertoires overlapped largely between brain metastases and matched primaries. T-cell infiltration was lower in brain metastases than primaries (P < 0.001).

About this clone itself: Its antigen is as yet unknown.

Assay used: immunoSEQ multiplex PCR; TCRdb lists only in-frame clones, some missing. This listing includes some 80 clones. Trimming at V came to 7 bases and at J to 5 bases, leaving 13 bases not matched to a gene. This CDR3 contains 17 residues. The germline gives CDR1 MNHEY, CDR2 SMNVEV (reference sequence). The sequenced sample consisted of tissue from a brain metastasis. The sequence was collected from a donor over 35 with non-small cell lung cancer. The rearrangement uses TRBV27 and TRBJ1-5, with 11 bases that match TRBD1. CDR3 residues: CASTPWAGQGVHQPQHF. CDR3 DNA: TGTGCCAGCACCCCGTGGGCGGGACAGGGGGTTCATCAGCCCCAGCATTTT.